This T cell receptor (beta chain) was recorded in a study of CD8 T cells in ankylosing spondylitis. Study-level points and caveats: Disease-linked clones were reportedly significantly enriched in matched ankylosing spondylitis synovial fluid. Among TCR beta sequences, a motif of under 10 highly homologous variants appeared characteristic of ankylosing spondylitis blood. In synovial fluid and blood from reactive arthritis, some motif variants were previously reported.

Quantitative 5'-RACE with molecular barcodes was used to make the TCR beta libraries. TCRdb reanalysed the 5' RACE reads using MiXCR and keeps one entry per CDR3 protein. Counted here are approximately 220,000 distinct CDR3 sequences, 20% to 30% occurring once; the ten biggest clones make up about 6.9%. This clonotype was detected a few times. The antigen is unknown. The source material was blood, either unsorted or a sorted T cell fraction (not recorded which). The TCR was taken from a male donor with ankylosing spondylitis or in good health (not recorded which).

The CDR3 protein is CSVDTGGSYTF. Written as DNA, the CDR3 is TGCAGCGTTGATACAGGGGGTAGCTACACCTTC. The chain joins TRBV29-1 to TRBJ1-2; TRBD1 agrees at 8 bases. Germline loops: CDR1 SQVTM, CDR2 ANQGSEA. Unmatched junction bases numbered 3, after V lost 3 bases and J lost 9 bases. The CDR3 sequence is 11 residues long.